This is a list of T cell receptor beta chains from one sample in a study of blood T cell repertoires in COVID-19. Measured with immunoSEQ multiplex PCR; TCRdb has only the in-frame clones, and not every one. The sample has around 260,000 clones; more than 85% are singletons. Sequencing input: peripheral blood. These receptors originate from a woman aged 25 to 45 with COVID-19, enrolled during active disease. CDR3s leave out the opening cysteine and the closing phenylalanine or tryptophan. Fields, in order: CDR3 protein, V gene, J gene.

CDR3 protein: ASSPASGGANYGYT
V gene: TRBV18
J gene: TRBJ1-2

CDR3 protein: TRTGTGQQY
V gene: TRBV21-1
J gene: TRBJ2-3

CDR3 protein: ASSFLSGINSYNEQF
V gene: TRBV5-1
J gene: TRBJ2-1

CDR3 protein: ASSLGGNTEAF
V gene: TRBV5-1
J gene: TRBJ1-1

CDR3 protein: ASSFGGVYNEQF
V gene: TRBV11-2
J gene: TRBJ2-1

CDR3 protein: AWRVGGNQPQH
V gene: TRBV30
J gene: TRBJ1-5

CDR3 protein: ASRKRERGNEQF
V gene: TRBV27
J gene: TRBJ2-1

CDR3 protein: ASSMDSYYGYT
V gene: TRBV19
J gene: TRBJ1-2

CDR3 protein: ASSVGQGMENIQY
V gene: TRBV5-1
J gene: TRBJ2-4

CDR3 protein: ASSNGRGSGANVLT
V gene: TRBV2
J gene: TRBJ2-6

CDR3 protein: ASSGTSGSDFRGTDTQY
V gene: TRBV2
J gene: TRBJ2-3

CDR3 protein: ASSFTGNYGYT
V gene: TRBV12-3/TRBV12-4
J gene: TRBJ1-2

CDR3 protein: AWKKQDLDNGELF
V gene: TRBV30
J gene: TRBJ2-2

CDR3 protein: ASSLGLAGGIQETQY
V gene: TRBV5-4
J gene: TRBJ2-5

CDR3 protein: ASSIEPREKLF
V gene: TRBV19
J gene: TRBJ1-4

CDR3 protein: ASSTTGVGGYT
V gene: TRBV7-3
J gene: TRBJ1-2

CDR3 protein: ASSQALADNEQF
V gene: TRBV3-1/TRBV3-2
J gene: TRBJ2-1

CDR3 protein: ASSTRQNTEAF
V gene: TRBV5-1
J gene: TRBJ1-1

CDR3 protein: ASSLRGNRHNEQF
V gene: TRBV5-8
J gene: TRBJ2-1

CDR3 protein: ASSTPGRRSNQPQH
V gene: TRBV28
J gene: TRBJ1-5

CDR3 protein: ASSFGTGNYGYT
V gene: TRBV19
J gene: TRBJ1-2

CDR3 protein: ASKQGRGEAF
V gene: TRBV19
J gene: TRBJ1-1

CDR3 protein: ASSLQREQF
V gene: TRBV5-1
J gene: TRBJ2-1

CDR3 protein: ASSTRQALSSGYT
V gene: TRBV6-6
J gene: TRBJ1-2

CDR3 protein: ASRDLTGAKRDTEAF
V gene: TRBV19
J gene: TRBJ1-1

CDR3 protein: ASSLGQWQSAAVIYT
V gene: TRBV5-1
J gene: TRBJ1-2

CDR3 protein: ASTRGLAGIEQY
V gene: TRBV5-1
J gene: TRBJ2-7

CDR3 protein: ASSRDRHNEQF
V gene: TRBV12-3/TRBV12-4
J gene: TRBJ2-1

CDR3 protein: ASSLPSGRDEQY
V gene: TRBV5-1
J gene: TRBJ2-7

CDR3 protein: ASSLAGFYEQY
V gene: TRBV5-6
J gene: TRBJ2-7

CDR3 protein: ASSAMTSGRGGEQF
V gene: TRBV5-1
J gene: TRBJ2-1

CDR3 protein: ASSDLAGAGGETQY
V gene: TRBV6-1
J gene: TRBJ2-5

CDR3 protein: ASSFTGAGNTIY
V gene: TRBV28
J gene: TRBJ1-3

CDR3 protein: ASSQGRQPSPHQPQH
V gene: TRBV14
J gene: TRBJ1-5

CDR3 protein: ASSPGIPSNTGELF
V gene: TRBV5-1
J gene: TRBJ2-2